The present T cell receptor beta chain was sequenced within a study of T cell clones after liver transplantation. Study outcomes and limitations: Post-transplant, graft-donor-reactive CD4 TCRbeta sequences in blood dropped significantly in 5 of 8 subjects.

As for this clone: The antigen is not known.

Germline CDR1 reads SGHTA; CDR2 reads FQGNSA. J gave up 2 bases and V 6 bases, and 1 base lay outside the gene matches. The CDR3 runs to 12 residues. Some clones are missing from TCRdb's copy, which holds only in-frame ones; the method was immunoSEQ multiplex PCR. Of roughly 55,000 clones in the sample, 55% to 75% were seen once. The chain has TRBV7-2 and TRBJ2-7; 7 nucleotides line up with TRBD1. This receptor was taken from a human patient who received a liver transplant. Some T cells may arise from the graft donor. The specimen was CD4+ T cells from blood, collected 54 months after liver transplant. The CDR3 DNA reads TGTGCCAGCAGTCAGGGGGCCTACGAGCAGTACTTC. Encoded protein: CASSQGAYEQYF. Complete variable domain (other parts from reference TRBV7-2 and TRBJ2-7): GAGVSQSPSNKVTEKGKDVELRCDPISGHTALYWYRQSLGQGLEFLIYFQGNSAPDKSGLPSDRFSAERTGGSVSTLTIQRTQQEDSAVYLCASSQGAYEQYFGPGTRLTVT.